This T cell receptor beta chain was obtained from a study of human T cells and chemical hapten exposure. Study-level information: For sensitization, 2% DPC was applied to a roughly 2 cm by roughly 2 cm patch of upper inner arm skin.

The time point is: patch test 3, about 24 weeks after DPC sensitization. Treatment of the sample: therapeutic diphenylcyclopropenone sensitization with weekly scalp DPC. In TCRdb, the RACE reads were re-called with MiXCR into one record per CDR3 protein. The table lists about 120,000 distinct CDR3 sequences, 11% of them singletons. This receptor was taken from a woman in her forties or fifties with alopecia areata. Some clones in this sample may be carry-over from other donors' samples. The sequences come from whole blood, collected in connection with sensitization to the hapten diphenylcyclopropenone (DPC).

The CDR3 sequence is CASVGGRPNTGELFF. The CDR3 nucleotides are TGTGCCAGCGTCGGCGGGAGACCGAACACCGGGGAGCTGTTTTTT. The chain links TRBV3-1 to TRBJ2-2, with 7 bases aligning to TRBD2. The junction had 6 bases not matched to a gene; V was cut back by 8 bases and J by 0 bases. Germline CDR1 reads LGHDT; CDR2 reads YNNKEL (reference sequence). The CDR3 length is 15 residues.